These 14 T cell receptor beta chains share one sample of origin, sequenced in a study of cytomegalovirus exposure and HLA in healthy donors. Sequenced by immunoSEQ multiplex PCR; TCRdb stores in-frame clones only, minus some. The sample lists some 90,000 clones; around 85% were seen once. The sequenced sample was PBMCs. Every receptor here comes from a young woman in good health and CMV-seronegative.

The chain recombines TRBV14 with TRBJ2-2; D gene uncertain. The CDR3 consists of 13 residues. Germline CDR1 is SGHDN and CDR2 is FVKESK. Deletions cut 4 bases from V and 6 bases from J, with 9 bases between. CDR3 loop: CASSLARSGELFF. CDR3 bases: TGTGCCAGCAGCCTCGCTAGATCCGGGGAGCTGTTTTTT.

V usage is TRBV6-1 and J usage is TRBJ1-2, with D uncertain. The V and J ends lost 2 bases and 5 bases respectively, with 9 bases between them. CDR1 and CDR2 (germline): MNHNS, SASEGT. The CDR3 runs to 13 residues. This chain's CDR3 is CASSEPTRYGYTF. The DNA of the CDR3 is TGTGCCAGCAGTGAACCGACACGATATGGCTACACCTTC.

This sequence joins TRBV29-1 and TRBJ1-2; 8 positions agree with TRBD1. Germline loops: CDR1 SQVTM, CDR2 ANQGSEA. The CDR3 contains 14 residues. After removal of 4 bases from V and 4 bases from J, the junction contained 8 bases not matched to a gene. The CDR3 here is CSVAPGTGRYGYTF. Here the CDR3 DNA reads TGCAGCGTTGCCCCCGGGACAGGCCGCTATGGCTACACCTTC.

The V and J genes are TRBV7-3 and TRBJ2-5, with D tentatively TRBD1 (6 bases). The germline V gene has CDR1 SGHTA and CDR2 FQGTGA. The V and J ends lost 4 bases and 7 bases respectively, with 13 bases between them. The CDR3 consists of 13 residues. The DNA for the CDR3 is TGTGCCAGCAGCTCGGGACAAAGTGGGACCCAGTACTTC. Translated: CASSSGQSGTQYF.

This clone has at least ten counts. CDR3 amino acids: CVSERRAQNQPQHF. DNA for the CDR3: TGTGTCAGCGAACGGAGGGCCCAAAATCAGCCCCAGCATTTT. The rearrangement joins TRBV7-5 to TRBJ1-5. TRBV7-5 is a listed pseudogene. The CDR3 length is 14 residues.

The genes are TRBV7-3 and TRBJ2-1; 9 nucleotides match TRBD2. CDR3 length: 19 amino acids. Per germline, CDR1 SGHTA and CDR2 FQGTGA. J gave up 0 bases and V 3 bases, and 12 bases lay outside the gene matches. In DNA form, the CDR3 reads TGTGCCAGCAGCTTGGGACTAGCCGCCCAAGGGGGCTCCTACAATGAGCAGTTCTTC. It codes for CASSLGLAAQGGSYNEQFF.

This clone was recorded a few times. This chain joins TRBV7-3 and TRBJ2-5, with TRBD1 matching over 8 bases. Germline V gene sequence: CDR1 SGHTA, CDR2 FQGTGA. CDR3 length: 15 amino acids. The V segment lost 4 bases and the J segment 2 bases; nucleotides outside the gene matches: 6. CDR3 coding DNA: TGTGCCAGCAGCTCCACAGGGGGACCTCAAGAGACCCAGTACTTC. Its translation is CASSSTGGPQETQYF.

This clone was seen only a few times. This CDR3 reads CASSGPGQGYEQYF. The CDR3, as DNA: TGTGCCAGCAGTGGCCCGGGACAGGGCTACGAGCAGTACTTC. The chain combines TRBV28 with TRBJ2-7; 9 nucleotides line up with TRBD1. The CDR3 consists of 14 residues. J lost 3 bases, V lost 5 bases, and 5 bases had no gene match. The germline V gene encodes CDR1 MDHEN and CDR2 SYDVKM.

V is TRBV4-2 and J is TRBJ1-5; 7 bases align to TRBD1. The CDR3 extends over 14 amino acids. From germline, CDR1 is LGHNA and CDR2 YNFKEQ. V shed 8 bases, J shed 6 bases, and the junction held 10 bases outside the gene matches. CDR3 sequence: CASAGTVGGQPQHF. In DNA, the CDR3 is TGTGCCAGCGCCGGGACAGTGGGCGGTCAGCCCCAGCATTTT.

The CDR3 is CASSPFTANTGELFF. In DNA, the CDR3 is TGTGCCAGCTCACCATTCACGGCGAACACCGGGGAGCTGTTTTTT. This chain links TRBV18 with TRBJ2-2; D is unclear. The CDR3 sequence is 15 residues long. Germline-derived CDR1 and CDR2 are KGHSH and LQKENI. The germline V and J ends were trimmed by 2 bases and 0 bases, with 7 bases remaining between them.

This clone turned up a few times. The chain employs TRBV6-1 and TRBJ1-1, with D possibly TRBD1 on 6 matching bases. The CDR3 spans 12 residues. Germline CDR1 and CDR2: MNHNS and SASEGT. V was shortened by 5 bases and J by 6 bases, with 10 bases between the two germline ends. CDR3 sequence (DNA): TGTGCCAGCAGTCGCGGACAGTCTGAAGCTTTCTTT. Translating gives CASSRGQSEAFF.

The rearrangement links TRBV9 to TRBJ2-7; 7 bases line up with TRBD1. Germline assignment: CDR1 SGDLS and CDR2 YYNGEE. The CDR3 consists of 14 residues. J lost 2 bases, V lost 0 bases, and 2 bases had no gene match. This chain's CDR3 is CASSVGQGPYEQYF. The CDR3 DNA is TGTGCCAGCAGCGTAGGACAGGGCCCCTACGAGCAGTACTTC.

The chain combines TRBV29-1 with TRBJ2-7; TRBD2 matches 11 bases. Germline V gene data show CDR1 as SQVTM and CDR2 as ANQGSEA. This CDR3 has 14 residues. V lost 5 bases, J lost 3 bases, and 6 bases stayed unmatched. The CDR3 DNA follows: TGCAGCGTTCTCGGACTAGCGGGCCGCTACGAGCAGTACTTC. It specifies CSVLGLAGRYEQYF.

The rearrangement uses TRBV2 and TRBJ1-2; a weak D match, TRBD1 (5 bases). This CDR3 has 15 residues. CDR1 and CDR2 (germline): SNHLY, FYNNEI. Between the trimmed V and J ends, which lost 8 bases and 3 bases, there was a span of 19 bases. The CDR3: CASLLQRGGDYGYTF. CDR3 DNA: TGTGCCAGCCTATTACAGCGGGGGGGGGACTATGGCTACACCTTC.